Here is one TCR beta chain with its context. Its specificity is unknown. Time point of the sample: cycle 4 day 1 (C4D1), after 5 to 7 weeks of nivolumab. All the patients suffered relapse after autologous stem cell transplantation, and brentuximab vedotin exposure differed. The sample comes from a study of PD-1 blockade in classical Hodgkin lymphoma. Study outcomes and limitations: Patients who initiated nivolumab within 1 year of ASCT were excluded. CD4+ TCR diversity rose significantly by C4D1, and CD8+ TCR diversity did not. Differences between repertoires have undefined causes, possibly disease activity or prior therapy. It was among complete responders that baseline diversity resembled that of newly diagnosed patients.

In germline, CDR1 is SGDLS, CDR2 YYNGEE. V was trimmed by 2 bases and J by 0 bases, leaving 8 bases between them. The length of the CDR3 is 14 residues. The table came from immunoSEQ multiplex PCR; TCRdb's copy has only in-frame clones and leaves some out. The data show about 50,000 clones, around 90% seen once. The chain links TRBV9 to TRBJ2-5; D unresolved. The origin of this receptor is a human donor with classical Hodgkin lymphoma. This specimen was peripheral blood mononuclear cells (PBMCs), taken before the fourth cycle of nivolumab. The CDR3 region is CASSVGQHQETQYF. The CDR3 DNA follows: TGTGCCAGCAGCGTCGGGCAGCACCAAGAGACCCAGTACTTC.